This T cell receptor beta chain was profiled in a study of T cell repertoires in cytomegalovirus infection. TCRdb re-analysed the reads in MiXCR, keeping a single row per CDR3 protein. The data contain approximately 990,000 distinct CDR3 sequences, around 30% of them singletons. The germline CDR1 and CDR2 sequences are LNHDA and SQIVND (reference sequence). V dropped 6 bases and J dropped 8 bases, with 16 bases sitting between them. CDR3 size: 14 residues. Remarks on this clonotype: The antigen remains undetermined.

The V gene is TRBV19, the J gene TRBJ1-4; D ambiguous. This TCR derives from a human donor in good health (CMV status not recorded). Some clones in this sample may be carry-over from other donors' samples. Material: cultured CD8+ T cells from PBMCs, obtained from culture after CMV antigen stimulation. This CDR3 is CASSLVRETEKLFF. As DNA, the CDR3 is TGTGCCAGTAGCTTGGTCCGGGAAACAGAAAAACTGTTTTTT.